This entry describes one T cell receptor beta chain. Its recognized antigen is unknown. The record has no base qualities; no much larger clone is one base away. This sample was taken from a study of T cells in Graves' hyperthyroidism and ophthalmopathy (dated by TCRdb to the late 2010s). With respect to the entire study: Peripheral blood samples were taken at the time of initial diagnosis, prior to any treatment. TCR V-J signatures able to tell the groups apart were searched for in a discovery cohort of 90 to 100 patients, of whom more than 40 had Graves' ophthalmopathy and roughly 57 had stable Graves' hyperthyroidism. The 100 discovery patients were divided at random into training and test sets in a 7:3 ratio. After blood sampling, hyperthyroidism patients were treated with methimazole at a starting dose of 30 mg daily, and ophthalmopathy patients were treated with high-dose intravenous methylprednisolone. TCR Vbeta CDR3 sequencing of approximately 140 peripheral blood samples (more than 40 ophthalmopathy, around 80 hyperthyroidism and some 17 progressor patients) is reported in the paper. Whether ophthalmopathy could be predicted prospectively was tested in an independent validation cohort made up of roughly 19 hyperthyroidism patients plus 17 patients who later progressed to ophthalmopathy. In addition, the study compared T-cell repertoires in thyroid tissue and in blood from roughly 6 Graves' hyperthyroidism patients.

The TCR beta CDR3 regions were amplified from the RNA transcripts. The first round of RT-PCR for the TCR CDR3 was performed with the HTBI primer set and the Qiagen OneStep RT-PCR kit. Libraries were constructed in a second round of multiplex PCR, after which size selection and purification were performed. Libraries were sequenced paired-end with 100 bp reads on an Illumina HiSeq2000. The paper's processing steps were these. SOAPnuke was used to process the raw data, with reads discarded if the reads contained adapters or uncalled bases, had a mean Phred below 15, or lacked an exact constant-primer or identifier match. High-quality paired reads were merged using COPE v1.2.5, and each unique nucleotide sequence was defined as a clonotype. Clonotypes were aligned to IMGT TRBV, TRBD and TRBJ reference segments using MiTCR v1.1. The analysis included only V-J combinations with a frequency above 0.0001, which together covered 99% to 99.2% of the repertoires. A TCS score was defined as the ratio of F50 (clonal expansion) to E x V (chaos), with BLOSUM62-based TCRdist applied between CDR3 peptides within each V-J. Welch's t-statistics and random forest reduced roughly 540 V-J features to fewer than 15, which were used in a naive Bayes classifier (R e1071). The public reads were quality trimmed at Q25 with fastp and then assembled into clones with MiXCR by TCRdb, keeping productive beta chains. For every CDR3 protein sequence, its rows merge into one entry that carries the most common genes and DNA. TCRdb's processing, not the authors', yielded these V and J calls. The table for this sample lists 500,000 to 650,000 distinct CDR3 sequences; more than 12% of them were counted only once. Of the sample, 12% falls within the top ten clones.

The CDR3 has 15 amino acids, counting the end cysteine and phenylalanine. Solely the CDR3 DNA is kept, with 45 bases framed from the first base. Taken from the germline V gene (reference sequence), the CDR1 and CDR2 loops are MNHEY and SMNVEV. V trim: 1 base; J trim: 6 bases; unmatched bases: 3. Ophthalmopathy patients had moderately to severely active disease, with a Clinical Activity Score of 3 or more, a NOSPECS grade of 4 or more, and a disease duration of less than 3 months. Any patient with an uncontrolled infection, another autoimmune disease, pregnancy or lactation was excluded. Diagnoses relied on clinical symptoms, serum thyroxine and TRAb, thyroid ultrasound and orbital computed tomography. PBMCs were separated from around 9.1 ml of fresh peripheral blood using Ficoll-Paque density gradient centrifugation. Trizol reagent was used to extract total RNA, and RNA quality was then checked on an Agilent 2100 Bioanalyzer.

The research as a whole found: Ophthalmopathy was separated from stable hyperthyroidism by a 13 V-J signature model, with over 85% sensitivity and roughly 81% specificity obtained in cross-validation and 80%/75% obtained in testing. Most expanded thyroid clonotypes (frequency above 0.001) were also detected in blood, a finding suggesting that blood repertoires may reflect thyroid immune responses. In validation, progression to ophthalmopathy was predicted by the model with roughly 69% sensitivity and 72% to 85% specificity, a median of about 6 months before onset. Sample size was not statistically predetermined, and blinding of investigators to group allocation was not performed.

The sequencing sample was made of blood. The receptor comes from a woman between 45 and 65 years old with Graves' ophthalmopathy. This chain is built from TRBV27 and TRBJ1-6, with 7 junctional bases fitting TRBD1. The CDR3 here reads CASSLFSGGNSPLHF. The sequenced DNA: TGTGCCAGCAGTTTATTTTCAGGGGGTAATTCACCCCTCCACTTT.